This TCR beta chain emerged from a study of identical twins. Study conclusions and caveats: The study drew conclusions from cross-sectional statistical analysis, not from following the same donors. Models, which agreed with sharing between unrelated individuals, nonetheless underestimated the out-of-frame TCR alpha sharing seen in monozygotic twins.

This clonotype was detected a few times. Its specificity is unknown. J was trimmed by 6 bases and V by 7 bases; bases with no gene match: 13. From germline, CDR1 is SQVTM and CDR2 ANQGSEA. The CDR3 covers 14 residues. TCRdb re-called the 5' RACE reads with MiXCR, one entry per CDR3 protein. The sample has roughly 250,000 distinct CDR3 sequences; approximately 7.8% are singletons. These same data were also listed under a study on yellow fever vaccine responses in identical twins. According to that study: Reportedly, twins' vaccine T cell responses looked partly convergent and partly personalized.

The chain carries TRBV29-1 and TRBJ1-1; 8 nucleotides agree with TRBD1. The clonotype originates from a woman under 30 in good health. Sequencing was performed on CD8+ T cells sorted from blood. For the CDR3, the DNA is TGCAGCGCCCCCGGAGAGGACAGGGAACCTGAAGCTTTCTTT. It is translated as CSAPGEDREPEAFF.